This TCR beta chain derives from a study of OX40 agonist ivuxolimab in advanced cancers. Study overall: Patient treatment consisted of intravenous ivuxolimab administration every 2 weeks at 0.01 to 10 mg/kg.

TCRdb's copy holds only in-frame clones and misses some; the assay was immunoSEQ multiplex PCR. The sample contains tens of thousands of clones, under 95% of which appear only once. The germline V and J ends were trimmed by 5 bases and 5 bases, with 12 bases remaining between them. Germline V gene sequence: CDR1 SNHLY, CDR2 FYNNEI. This CDR3 contains 14 residues. Material: CD4+ or CD8+ T cells sorted from blood, obtained in a trial of the OX40 agonist ivuxolimab. The gene calls are TRBV2 and TRBJ2-2; D perhaps matches TRBD2 (6 bases). This receptor was taken from an adult with an advanced solid tumor such as melanoma, head and neck, liver or kidney cancer. CDR3 DNA: TGTGCCAGCAGTTTCCAGGGAGGTACCGGGGAGCTGTTTTTT. Encoded protein: CASSFQGGTGELFF. Using reference TRBV2 and TRBJ2-2 for the parts outside the CDR3, the full variable domain is EPEVTQTPSHQVTQMGQEVILRCVPISNHLYFYWYRQILGQKVEFLVSFYNNEISEKSEIFDDQFSVERPDGSNFTLKIRSTKLEDSAMYFCASSFQGGTGELFFGEGSRLTVL.